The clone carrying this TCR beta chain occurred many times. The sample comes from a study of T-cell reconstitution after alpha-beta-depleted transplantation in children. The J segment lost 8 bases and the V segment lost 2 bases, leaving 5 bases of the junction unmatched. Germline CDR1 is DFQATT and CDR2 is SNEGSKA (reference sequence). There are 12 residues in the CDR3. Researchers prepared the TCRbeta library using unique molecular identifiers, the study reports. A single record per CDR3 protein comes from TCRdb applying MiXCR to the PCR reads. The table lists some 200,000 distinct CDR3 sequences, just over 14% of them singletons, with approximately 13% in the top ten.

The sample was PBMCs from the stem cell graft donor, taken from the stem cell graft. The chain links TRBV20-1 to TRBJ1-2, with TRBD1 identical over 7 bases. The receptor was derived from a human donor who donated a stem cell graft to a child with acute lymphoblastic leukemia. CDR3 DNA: TGCAGTGCTAGAAAACAGGGGTGGGGCTACACCTTC. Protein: CSARKQGWGYTF.